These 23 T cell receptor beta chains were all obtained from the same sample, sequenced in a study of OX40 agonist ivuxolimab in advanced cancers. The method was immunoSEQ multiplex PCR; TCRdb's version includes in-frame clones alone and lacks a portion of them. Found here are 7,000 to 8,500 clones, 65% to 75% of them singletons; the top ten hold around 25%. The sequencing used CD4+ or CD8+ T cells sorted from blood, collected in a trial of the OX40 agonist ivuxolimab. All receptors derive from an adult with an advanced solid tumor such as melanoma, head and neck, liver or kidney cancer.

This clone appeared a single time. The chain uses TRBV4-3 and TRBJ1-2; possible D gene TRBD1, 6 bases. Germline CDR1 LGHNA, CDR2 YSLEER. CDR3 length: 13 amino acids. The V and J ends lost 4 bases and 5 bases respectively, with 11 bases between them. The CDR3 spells CASSLTGRYGYTF. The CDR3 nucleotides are TGCGCCAGCAGCCTCACAGGGCGGTATGGCTACACCTTC.

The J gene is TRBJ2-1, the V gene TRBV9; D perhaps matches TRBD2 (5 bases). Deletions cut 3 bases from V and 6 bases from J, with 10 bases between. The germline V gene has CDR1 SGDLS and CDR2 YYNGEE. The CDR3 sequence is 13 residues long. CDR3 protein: CASSALAANEQFF. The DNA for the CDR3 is TGTGCCAGCAGCGCTCTAGCTGCCAATGAGCAGTTCTTC.

CDR3: CASSQVGGNTIYF. CDR3 DNA sequence: TGCGCCAGCAGCCAAGTGGGGGGGAACACCATATATTTT. V and J are TRBV4-1 and TRBJ1-3; D possibly corresponds to TRBD1 (5 bases). Trimming shortened V by 1 base and J by 7 bases, and 8 bases separated the two germline ends. Germline CDR1 reads MGHRA; CDR2 reads YSYEKL. The CDR3 extends over 13 amino acids.

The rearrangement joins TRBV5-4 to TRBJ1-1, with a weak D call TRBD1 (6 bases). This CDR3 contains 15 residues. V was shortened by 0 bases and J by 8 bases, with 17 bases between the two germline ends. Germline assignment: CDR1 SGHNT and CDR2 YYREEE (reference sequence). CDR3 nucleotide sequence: TGTGCCAGCAGCTTGGGCAGGGGATTTGGGCCGGAAGCTTTCTTT. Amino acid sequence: CASSLGRGFGPEAFF.

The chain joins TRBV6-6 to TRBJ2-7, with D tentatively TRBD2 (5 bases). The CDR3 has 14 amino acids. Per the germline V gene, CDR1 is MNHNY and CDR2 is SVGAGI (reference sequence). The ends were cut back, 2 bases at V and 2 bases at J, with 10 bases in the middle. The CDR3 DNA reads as TGTGCCAGCAGTTACCCCGGGATCCCCTACGAGCAGTACTTC. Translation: CASSYPGIPYEQYF.

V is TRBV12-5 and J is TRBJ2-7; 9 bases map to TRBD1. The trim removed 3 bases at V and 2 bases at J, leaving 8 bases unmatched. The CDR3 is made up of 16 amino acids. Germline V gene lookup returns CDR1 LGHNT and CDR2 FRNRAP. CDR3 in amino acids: CASGFRDREFPYEQYF. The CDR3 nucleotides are TGTGCTAGTGGTTTCCGGGACAGGGAGTTCCCCTACGAGCAGTACTTC. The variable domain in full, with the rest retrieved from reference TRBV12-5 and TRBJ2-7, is DARVTQTPRHKVTEMGQEVTMRCQPILGHNTVFWYRQTMMQGLELLAYFRNRAPLDDSGMPKDRFSAEMPDATLATLKIQPSEPRDSAVYFCASGFRDREFPYEQYFGPGTRLTVT.

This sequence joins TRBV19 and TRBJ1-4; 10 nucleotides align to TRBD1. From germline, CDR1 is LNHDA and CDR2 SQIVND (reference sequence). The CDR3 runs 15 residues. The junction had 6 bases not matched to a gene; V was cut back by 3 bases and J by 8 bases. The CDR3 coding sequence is TGTGCCAGTAGTATGGGGGACAGGGGTCCCGAAAAACTGTTTTTT. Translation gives CASSMGDRGPEKLFF.

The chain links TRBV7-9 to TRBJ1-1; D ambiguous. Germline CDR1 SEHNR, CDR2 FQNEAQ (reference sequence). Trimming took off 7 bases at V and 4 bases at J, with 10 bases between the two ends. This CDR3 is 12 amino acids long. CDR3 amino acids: CASIYEGTEAFF. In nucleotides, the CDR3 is TGTGCCAGCATCTATGAGGGCACTGAAGCTTTCTTT. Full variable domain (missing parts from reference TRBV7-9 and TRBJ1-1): DTGVSQNPRHKITKRGQNVTFRCDPISEHNRLYWYRQTLGQGPEFLTYFQNEAQLEKSRLLSDRFSAERPKGSFSTLEIQRTEQGDSAMYLCASIYEGTEAFFGQGTRLTVV.

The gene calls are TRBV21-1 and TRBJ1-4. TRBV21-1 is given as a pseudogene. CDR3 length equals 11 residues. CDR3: CASSPPVKLFF. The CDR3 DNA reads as TGTGCCAGCAGCCCCCCGGTAAAACTGTTTTTT.

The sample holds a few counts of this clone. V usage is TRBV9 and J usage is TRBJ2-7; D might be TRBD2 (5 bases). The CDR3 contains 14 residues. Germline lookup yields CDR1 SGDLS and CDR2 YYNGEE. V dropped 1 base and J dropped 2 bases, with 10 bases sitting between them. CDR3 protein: CASSVSGVAYEQYF. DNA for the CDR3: TGTGCCAGCAGCGTATCCGGGGTGGCCTACGAGCAGTACTTC.

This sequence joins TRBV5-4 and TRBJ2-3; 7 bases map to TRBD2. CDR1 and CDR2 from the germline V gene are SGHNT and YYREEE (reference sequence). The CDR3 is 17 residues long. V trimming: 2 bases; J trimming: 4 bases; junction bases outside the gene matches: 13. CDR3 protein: CASSLRILSAGSDTQYF. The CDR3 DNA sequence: TGTGCCAGCAGCTTAAGAATATTGTCAGCGGGATCAGATACGCAGTATTTT. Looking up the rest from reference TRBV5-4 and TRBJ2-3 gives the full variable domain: ETGVTQSPTHLIKTRGQQVTLRCSSQSGHNTVSWYQQALGQGPQFIFQYYREEENGRGNFPPRFSGLQFPNYSSELNVNALELDDSALYLCASSLRILSAGSDTQYFGPGTRLTVL.

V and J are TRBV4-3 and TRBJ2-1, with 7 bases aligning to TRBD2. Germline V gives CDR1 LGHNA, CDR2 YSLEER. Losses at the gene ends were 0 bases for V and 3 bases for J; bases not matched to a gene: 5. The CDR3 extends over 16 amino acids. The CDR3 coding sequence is TGCGCCAGCAGCCAAGATGTGGGGGAGGGCTACAATGAGCAGTTCTTC. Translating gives CASSQDVGEGYNEQFF.

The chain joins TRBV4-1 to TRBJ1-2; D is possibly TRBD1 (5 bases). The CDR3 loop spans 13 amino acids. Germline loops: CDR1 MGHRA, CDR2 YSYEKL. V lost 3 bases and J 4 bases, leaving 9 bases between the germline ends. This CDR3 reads CASSQDTVYGYTF. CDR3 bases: TGCGCCAGCAGCCAGGACACCGTCTATGGCTACACCTTC.

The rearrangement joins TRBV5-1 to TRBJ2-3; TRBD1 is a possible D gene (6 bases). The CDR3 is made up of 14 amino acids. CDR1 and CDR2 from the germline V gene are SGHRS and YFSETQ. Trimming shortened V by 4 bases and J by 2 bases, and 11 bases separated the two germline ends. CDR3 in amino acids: CASSRSGDTDTQYF. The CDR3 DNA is TGCGCCAGCAGCAGATCAGGGGACACAGATACGCAGTATTTT.

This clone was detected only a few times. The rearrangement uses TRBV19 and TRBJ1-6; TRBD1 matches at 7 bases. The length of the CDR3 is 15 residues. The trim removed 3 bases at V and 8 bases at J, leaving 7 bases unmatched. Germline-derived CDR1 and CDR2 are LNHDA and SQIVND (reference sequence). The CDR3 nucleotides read TGTGCCAGTAGTATCCCCGACAGGGCGGATTCACCCCTCCACTTT. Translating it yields CASSIPDRADSPLHF.

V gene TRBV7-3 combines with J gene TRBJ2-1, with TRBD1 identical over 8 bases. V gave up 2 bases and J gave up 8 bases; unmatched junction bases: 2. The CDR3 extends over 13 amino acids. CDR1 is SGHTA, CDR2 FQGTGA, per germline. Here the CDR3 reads CASSLSGGDEQFF. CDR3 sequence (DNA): TGTGCCAGCAGCTTATCAGGGGGCGATGAGCAGTTCTTC.

The CDR3 loop is CSVGRQGYGYTF. The CDR3 DNA reads TGCAGCGTTGGGAGACAGGGGTATGGCTACACCTTC. This chain joins TRBV29-1 and TRBJ1-2, with 8 positions matching TRBD1. CDR3 size: 12 residues. V was clipped by 4 bases and J by 5 bases; unmatched bases: 3. Germline V gives CDR1 SQVTM, CDR2 ANQGSEA.

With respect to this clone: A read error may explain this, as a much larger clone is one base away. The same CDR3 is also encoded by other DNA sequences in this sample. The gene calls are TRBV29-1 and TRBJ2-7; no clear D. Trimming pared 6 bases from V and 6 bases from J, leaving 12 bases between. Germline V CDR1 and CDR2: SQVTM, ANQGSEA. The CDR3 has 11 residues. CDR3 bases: TGCAGCGTCGGTAGTCGGCGCGAGCAGTACTTC. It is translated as CSVGSRREQYF.

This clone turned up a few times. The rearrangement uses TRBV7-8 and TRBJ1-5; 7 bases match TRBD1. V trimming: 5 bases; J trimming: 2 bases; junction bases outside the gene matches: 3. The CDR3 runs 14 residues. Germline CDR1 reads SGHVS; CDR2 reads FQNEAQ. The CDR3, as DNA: TGTGCCAGCAGCCAAGACAGGGGCAATCAGCCCCAGCATTTT. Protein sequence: CASSQDRGNQPQHF.

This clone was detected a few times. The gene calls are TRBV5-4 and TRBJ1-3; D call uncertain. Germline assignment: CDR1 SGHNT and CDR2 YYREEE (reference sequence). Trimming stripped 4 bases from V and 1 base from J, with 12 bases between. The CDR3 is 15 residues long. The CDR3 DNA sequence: TGTGCCAGCAGCGCAGATTGGAGGTCTGGAAACACCATATATTTT. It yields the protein CASSADWRSGNTIYF.

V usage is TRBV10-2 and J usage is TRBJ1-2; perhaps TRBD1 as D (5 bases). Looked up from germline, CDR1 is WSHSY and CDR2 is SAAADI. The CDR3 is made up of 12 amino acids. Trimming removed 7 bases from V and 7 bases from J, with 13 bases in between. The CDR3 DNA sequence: TGCGCCAGCACCCCCGGGGCGAGTGGCTACACCTTC. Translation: CASTPGASGYTF.

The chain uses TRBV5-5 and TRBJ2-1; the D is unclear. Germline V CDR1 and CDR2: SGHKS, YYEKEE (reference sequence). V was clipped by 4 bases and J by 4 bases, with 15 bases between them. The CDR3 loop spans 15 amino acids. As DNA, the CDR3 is TGTGCCAGCAGCCCGATGGGGTCGTCTTACAATGAGCAGTTCTTC. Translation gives CASSPMGSSYNEQFF.

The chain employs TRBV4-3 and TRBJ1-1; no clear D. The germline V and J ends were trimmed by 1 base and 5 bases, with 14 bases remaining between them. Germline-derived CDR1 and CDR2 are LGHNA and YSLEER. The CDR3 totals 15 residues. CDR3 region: CASSQGRSSKTEAFF. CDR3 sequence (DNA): TGCGCCAGCAGCCAAGGACGGAGCTCTAAGACTGAAGCTTTCTTT.